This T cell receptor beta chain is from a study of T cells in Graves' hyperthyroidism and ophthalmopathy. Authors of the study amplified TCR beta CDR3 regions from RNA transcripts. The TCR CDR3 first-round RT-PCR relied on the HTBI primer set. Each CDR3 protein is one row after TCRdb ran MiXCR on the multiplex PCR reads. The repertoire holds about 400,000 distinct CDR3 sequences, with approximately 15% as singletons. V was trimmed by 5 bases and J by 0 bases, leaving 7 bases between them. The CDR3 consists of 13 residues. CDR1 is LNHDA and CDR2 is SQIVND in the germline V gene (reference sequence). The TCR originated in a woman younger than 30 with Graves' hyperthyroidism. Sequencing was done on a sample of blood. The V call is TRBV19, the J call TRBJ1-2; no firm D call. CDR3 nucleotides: TGTGCCAGTAGTGCGGAAACTAACTATGGCTACACCTTC. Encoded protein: CASSAETNYGYTF.